These 3 T cell receptor beta chains were sequenced from one sample in a study of blood T cell repertoires in COVID-19. Using immunoSEQ multiplex PCR, the repertoire was profiled, and TCRdb retains in-frame clones only, with some absent. The table records a few hundred thousand clones, 84% of them present only once. Sequenced input: peripheral blood. These receptors all come from a woman aged 40 to 50 who had recovered from COVID-19.

The rearrangement uses TRBV5-1 and TRBJ2-7; TRBD1 might be the D (6 bases). There are 16 residues in the CDR3. Germline V gene lookup returns CDR1 SGHRS and CDR2 YFSETQ. Trimming removed 1 base from V and 2 bases from J, with 16 bases in between. The CDR3 spells CASSLLRGQGTYEQYF. Here the CDR3 DNA reads TGCGCCAGCAGCTTGTTAAGGGGCCAGGGGACCTACGAGCAGTACTTC. The variable domain in full, with the rest retrieved from reference TRBV5-1 and TRBJ2-7, is KAGVTQTPRYLIKTRGQQVTLSCSPISGHRSVSWYQQTPGQGLQFLFEYFSETQRNKGNFPGRFSGRQFSNSRSEMNVSTLELGDSALYLCASSLLRGQGTYEQYFGPGTRLTVT.

The chain has TRBV5-4 and TRBJ2-7; D may be TRBD1 (5 bases). The V gene lost 0 bases and the J gene lost 5 bases, with 18 bases spanning the gap. Germline V gene data show CDR1 as SGHNT and CDR2 as YYREEE (reference sequence). This CDR3 contains 16 residues. In DNA form, the CDR3 reads TGTGCCAGCAGCTTGGATCCAGGGAAGCTGGGCCACGAGCAGTACTTC. It is translated as CASSLDPGKLGHEQYF.

This clone was counted once. This chain joins TRBV14 and TRBJ1-1; D is possibly TRBD1 (5 bases). CDR3 size: 13 residues. Trimming shortened V by 4 bases and J by 9 bases, and 15 bases separated the two germline ends. Germline values: CDR1 SGHDN, CDR2 FVKESK. CDR3 coding DNA: TGTGCCAGCAGCCCAAGACCCAGGGAAAAAGCTTTCTTT. This translates into CASSPRPREKAFF.